These 30 T cell receptor beta chains originate from one sample sequenced in a study of blood T cell repertoires in COVID-19. The repertoire was sequenced with immunoSEQ multiplex PCR; TCRdb's copy has only in-frame clones and lacks some. The table records 140,000 to 150,000 clones, around 87% of them present only once. Specimen: PBMCs or T cells enriched from blood (not recorded which). The receptors shown here come from a woman between 25 and 40 years old with acute COVID-19.

This clone appeared once. This rearrangement joins TRBV14 to TRBJ1-5; TRBD1 aligns across 9 bases. The ends lost 5 bases at V and 3 bases at J; junction bases unmatched: 8. Germline V gene data show CDR1 as SGHDN and CDR2 as FVKESK. The CDR3 consists of 16 residues. CDR3 nucleotides: TGTGCCAGCAGCTTGGACAGGGGCCATTTCAATCAGCCCCAGCATTTT. It specifies CASSLDRGHFNQPQHF.

The chain joins TRBV5-6 to TRBJ1-5; D perhaps matches TRBD1 (5 bases). In germline, CDR1 is SGHDT, CDR2 YYEEEE. With 0 bases removed from V and 1 base from J, the gap between germline ends came to 8 bases. The CDR3 length is 15 residues. The CDR3: CASSLGAGSNQPQHF. In DNA form, the CDR3 reads TGTGCCAGCAGCTTGGGGGCAGGGAGCAATCAGCCCCAGCATTTT.

The chain has TRBV7-9 and TRBJ2-1; D is uncertain. V lost 5 bases and J 0 bases, leaving 8 bases between the germline ends. Germline CDR1 reads SEHNR; CDR2 reads FQNEAQ (reference sequence). The CDR3 loop spans 14 amino acids. The CDR3 bases are TGTGCCAGCAGCGTTAGCAGCTCCTACAATGAGCAGTTCTTC. This sequence encodes CASSVSSSYNEQFF.

V and J are TRBV5-1 and TRBJ1-3; D remains ambiguous. Trimming took off 0 bases at V and 0 bases at J, with 7 bases between the two ends. In germline, CDR1 is SGHRS, CDR2 YFSETQ. This CDR3 spans 15 amino acids. This chain's CDR3 is CASSLESGSGNTIYF. In DNA, the CDR3 is TGCGCCAGCAGCTTGGAGTCAGGCTCTGGAAACACCATATATTTT.

The V and J genes are TRBV28 and TRBJ2-7; 8 bases are a match to TRBD1. The V gene's germline CDR1 is MDHEN and CDR2 SYDVKM. CDR3 length: 14 residues. V lost 6 bases, J lost 4 bases, and 8 bases stayed unmatched. The DNA of the CDR3 is TGTGCCAGCAGCCGACAGGGGAGCAGTTACGAGCAGTACTTC. The encoded protein is CASSRQGSSYEQYF.

This rearrangement joins TRBV19 to TRBJ2-2; D not resolved. Germline V lookup: CDR1 LNHDA, CDR2 SQIVND (reference sequence). This CDR3 has 14 amino acids. Deletions cut 8 bases from V and 3 bases from J, with 13 bases between. CDR3: CASLGPRDTGELFF. CDR3 nucleotide sequence: TGTGCCAGTCTGGGTCCCCGGGACACCGGGGAGCTGTTTTTT. Full variable domain (rest looked up from reference TRBV19 and TRBJ2-2): DGGITQSPKYLFRKEGQNVTLSCEQNLNHDAMYWYRQDPGQGLRLIYYSQIVNDFQKGDIAEGYSVSREKKESFPLTVTSAQKNPTAFYLCASLGPRDTGELFFGEGSRLTVL.

By sample fraction, this clone is medium-sized (0.01 to 0.1%). The chain recombines TRBV4-2 with TRBJ2-5; the D is unclear. Trimming left V 5 bases short and J 5 bases short, with 12 bases between. The CDR3 covers 13 residues. Germline CDR1 is LGHNA and CDR2 is YNFKEQ. Here the CDR3 reads CASSKRSRETQYF. CDR3 sequence (DNA): TGTGCCAGCAGCAAACGCTCTCGGGAGACCCAGTACTTC.

The chain uses TRBV6-6 and TRBJ1-1; TRBD1 agrees at 8 bases. Germline V lookup: CDR1 MNHNY, CDR2 SVGAGI (reference sequence). The CDR3 length is 13 residues. The ends lost 10 bases at V and 4 bases at J; junction bases unmatched: 8. The CDR3, as DNA: TGTGCCACCCTCGGACAGGGACGCACTGAAGCTTTCTTT. Its translation: CATLGQGRTEAFF.

The chain carries TRBV4-3 and TRBJ2-4; 12 positions match TRBD2. V was clipped by 4 bases and J by 7 bases; unmatched bases: 5. The CDR3 is made up of 15 amino acids. The germline V gene encodes CDR1 LGHNA and CDR2 YSLEER. Here the CDR3 reads CASSLTSGSGNIQYF. The CDR3 coding sequence is TGCGCCAGCAGCCTGACTAGCGGGAGTGGGAACATTCAGTACTTC.

The rearrangement joins TRBV19 to TRBJ2-5; D gene uncertain. Trimming cost V 5 bases and J 5 bases, with 9 bases left between them. CDR1 is LNHDA, CDR2 SQIVND, per germline (reference sequence). This CDR3 contains 12 residues. In DNA form, the CDR3 reads TGTGCCAGTAGTTCCGCCGGGGAGACCCAGTACTTC. It codes for CASSSAGETQYF.

This clone was picked up one time. The V call is TRBV4-3, the J call TRBJ2-7; possibly TRBD2 for D (6 bases). CDR3 size: 16 residues. V gave up 4 bases and J gave up 5 bases, with 21 bases separating them. The V gene's germline CDR1 is LGHNA and CDR2 YSLEER. The CDR3, as DNA: TGCGCCAGCAGCCCACAACTACTACTAGCTAGCGACGAGCAGTACTTC. The encoded protein is CASSPQLLLASDEQYF.

This chain joins TRBV11-3 and TRBJ2-1; D uncertain. Germline V CDR1 and CDR2: SGHNT, YENEEA. This CDR3 has 13 amino acids. V lost 0 bases and J lost 4, with 4 bases in between. The CDR3 sequence is CASSLDSYNEQFF. The CDR3 region has the DNA TGTGCCAGCAGCTTAGATTCTTACAATGAGCAGTTCTTC.

The V and J genes are TRBV30 and TRBJ2-1; 11 bases line up with TRBD2. Germline V gene lookup returns CDR1 GTSNPN and CDR2 SVGIG (reference sequence). This CDR3 is 15 amino acids long. Trimming cost V 0 bases and J 4 bases; bases outside gene matches: 2. The CDR3 DNA reads as TGTGCCTGGAGTGTTGGACTAGCGGGTTACAATGAGCAGTTCTTC. Translation gives CAWSVGLAGYNEQFF.

The chain has TRBV29-1 and TRBJ2-1; D unresolved. V gave up 4 bases and J gave up 7 bases, with 14 bases separating them. CDR1 and CDR2 (germline): SQVTM, ANQGSEA. The CDR3 sequence is 13 residues long. CDR3 residues: CSVGYLESNEQFF. CDR3 nucleotides: TGCAGCGTTGGATATCTTGAGTCGAATGAGCAGTTCTTC.

The V gene is TRBV6-5, the J gene TRBJ2-3; TRBD2 is a possible D gene (5 bases). The CDR3 covers 13 residues. Trimming took off 6 bases at V and 6 bases at J, with 13 bases between the two ends. The germline CDR1 and CDR2 sequences are MNHEY and SVGAGI. CDR3 sequence reads: CASSPPGVDTQYF. In DNA form, the CDR3 reads TGTGCCAGCAGCCCCCCCGGGGTCGATACGCAGTATTTT.

This chain links TRBV28 with TRBJ1-5; D gene unclear. With 4 bases removed from V and 5 bases from J, the gap between germline ends came to 3 bases. The germline V gene has CDR1 MDHEN and CDR2 SYDVKM. The CDR3 is 11 residues long. The CDR3 reads CASSSYQPQHF. Here the CDR3 DNA reads TGTGCCAGCAGTTCGTATCAGCCCCAGCATTTT.

This rearrangement joins TRBV7-2 to TRBJ1-1, with 12 bases that match TRBD1. J lost 1 base, V lost 6 bases, and 9 bases had no gene match. This CDR3 comprises 17 residues. Germline assignment: CDR1 SGHTA and CDR2 FQGNSA. The CDR3 here is CASRPYPGQGANTEAFF. Here the CDR3 DNA reads TGTGCCAGCAGGCCTTATCCGGGACAGGGGGCGAACACTGAAGCTTTCTTT.

The J gene is TRBJ1-1, the V gene TRBV6-5; possible D gene TRBD1, 5 bases. This CDR3 contains 15 residues. Germline V CDR1 and CDR2: MNHEY, SVGAGI. V was shortened by 1 base and J by 3 bases, with 12 bases between the two germline ends. The CDR3, as DNA: TGTGCCAGCAGTTACTTACTGGGCAGGGACACTGAAGCTTTCTTT. Protein sequence: CASSYLLGRDTEAFF.

This clone has more than one count but fewer than ten. This sample also contains other DNA sequences that code for the same CDR3. V and J are TRBV4-1 and TRBJ2-7; 7 bases match TRBD1. V lost 0 bases, J lost 0 bases, and 2 bases stayed unmatched. The CDR3 consists of 15 residues. CDR1 MGHRA and CDR2 YSYEKL come from the germline V gene. The CDR3 reads CASSQEGQLSYEQYF. CDR3 in DNA: TGCGCCAGCAGCCAAGAGGGACAGCTCTCCTACGAGCAGTACTTC.

The V call is TRBV19, the J call TRBJ1-5; tentatively, D is TRBD1 (5 bases). The germline CDR1 and CDR2 sequences are LNHDA and SQIVND (reference sequence). The CDR3 totals 14 residues. V was pared by 3 bases and J by 4 bases, with 10 bases between. The CDR3 DNA follows: TGTGCCAGTAGTATTCACGGGGGAAATCAGCCCCAGCATTTT. Translated, it gives CASSIHGGNQPQHF. The full variable domain, completed using reference TRBV19 and TRBJ1-5, is DGGITQSPKYLFRKEGQNVTLSCEQNLNHDAMYWYRQDPGQGLRLIYYSQIVNDFQKGDIAEGYSVSREKKESFPLTVTSAQKNPTAFYLCASSIHGGNQPQHFGDGTRLSIL.

The gene calls are TRBV6-2 or TRBV6-3 and TRBJ2-1; 8 nucleotides align to TRBD1. Per germline, CDR1 MNHEY and CDR2 SVGEGT. The CDR3 is 16 residues long. The junction had 4 bases not matched to a gene; V was cut back by 0 bases and J by 3 bases. The CDR3 sequence: CASSYSPGTGYNEQFF. CDR3 nucleotide sequence: TGTGCCAGCAGTTACTCGCCCGGGACAGGCTACAATGAGCAGTTCTTC.

The rearrangement uses TRBV7-8 and TRBJ1-3; D might be TRBD1 (6 bases). There are 16 residues in the CDR3. The germline V gene has CDR1 SGHVS and CDR2 FQNEAQ. V dropped 5 bases and J dropped 4 bases, with 18 bases sitting between them. CDR3 sequence: CASSHTAGTSGNTIYF. CDR3 DNA: TGTGCCAGCAGCCACACCGCCGGGACATCGGGAAACACCATATATTTT.

The chain joins TRBV27 to TRBJ2-7; 8 bases map to TRBD2. Germline CDR1 is MNHEY and CDR2 is SMNVEV (reference sequence). The CDR3 length is 16 residues. After removal of 1 base from V and 6 bases from J, the junction contained 11 bases not matched to a gene. CDR3 nucleotides: TGTGCCAGCAGTTTATGGGCTGCGGGAGGTGGTCGCGAGCAGTACTTC. The encoded protein is CASSLWAAGGGREQYF.

This clone has a single count. The CDR3 is CASSQDYRGGETQYF. As DNA, the CDR3 is TGTGCCAGCAGCCAAGATTACCGCGGGGGAGAGACCCAGTACTTC. The genes are TRBV3-1 (or the pseudogene TRBV3-2) and TRBJ2-5, with TRBD2 matching over 7 bases. The V segment lost 0 bases and the J segment 4 bases; nucleotides outside the gene matches: 5. The CDR3 consists of 15 residues. Germline CDR1 is LGHDT and CDR2 is YNNKEL (reference sequence).

V gene TRBV9 combines with J gene TRBJ1-5, with 7 bases lining up with TRBD1. J lost 7 bases, V lost 4 bases, and 8 bases had no gene match. This CDR3 is 14 amino acids long. The germline V gene has CDR1 SGDLS and CDR2 YYNGEE. Here the CDR3 DNA reads TGTGCCAGCAGCCCGGGGACAGAAGGACAGCCCCAGCATTTT. Translation gives CASSPGTEGQPQHF.

This chain joins TRBV19 and TRBJ1-1; 7 positions match TRBD1. Per the germline V gene, CDR1 is LNHDA and CDR2 is SQIVND (reference sequence). Trimming at V came to 6 bases and at J to 4 bases, leaving 5 bases not matched to a gene. CDR3 size: 13 residues. The CDR3 bases are TGTGCCAGTAGACCCACAGGGGTCACTGAAGCTTTCTTT. This gives the protein CASRPTGVTEAFF. The whole variable domain, remainder taken from reference TRBV19 and TRBJ1-1, is DGGITQSPKYLFRKEGQNVTLSCEQNLNHDAMYWYRQDPGQGLRLIYYSQIVNDFQKGDIAEGYSVSREKKESFPLTVTSAQKNPTAFYLCASRPTGVTEAFFGQGTRLTVV.

V gene TRBV21-1 combines with J gene TRBJ2-3; TRBD2 was called by the table and not checked on the DNA. TRBV21-1 constitutes a pseudogene. This CDR3 is 17 amino acids long. As DNA, the CDR3 is TGTGCCAGCAGCAAAATTCGGCTAGCGGGAGATCCAGATACGCAGTATTTT. Its translation is CASSKIRLAGDPDTQYF.

This clone was counted a few times. V and J are TRBV7-2 and TRBJ2-1, with D tentatively TRBD2 (6 bases). The germline V and J ends were trimmed by 1 base and 0 bases, with 13 bases remaining between them. Germline CDR1 is SGHTA and CDR2 is FQGNSA. The CDR3 contains 17 residues. DNA of the CDR3: TGTGCCAGCAGCTTAGAGTTGGTCGGGAGCTCCTACAATGAGCAGTTCTTC. It translates to CASSLELVGSSYNEQFF.

This clone appeared once. The CDR3 nucleotides read TGCAGTGCTAGTGATAAGGGGTCTCAGGGGGCGCCGGATACGCAGTATTTT. Protein: CSASDKGSQGAPDTQYF. The V call is TRBV20-1, the J call TRBJ2-3, with 8 nucleotides matching TRBD1. Germline CDR1 DFQATT, CDR2 SNEGSKA (reference sequence). V gave up 3 bases and J gave up 6 bases; unmatched junction bases: 17. This CDR3 is built from 17 residues.

The rearrangement links TRBV6-5 to TRBJ2-5; tentative D call: TRBD1 (6 bases). Trimming pared 8 bases from V and 5 bases from J, leaving 15 bases between. Germline V gene lookup returns CDR1 MNHEY and CDR2 SVGAGI. The CDR3 sequence is 13 residues long. The CDR3: CASYLGTLETQYF. The CDR3, as DNA: TGTGCCAGCTATTTAGGGACATTGGAGACCCAGTACTTC.